This TCR beta chain was recorded in a study of shared clonotypes between healthy human individuals. With 2 bases removed from V and 3 bases from J, the gap between germline ends came to 12 bases. The CDR3 is 15 residues long. The germline gives CDR1 SGHVS, CDR2 FNYEAQ. Profiled with immunoSEQ multiplex PCR; TCRdb holds only in-frame clones, not every one. The repertoire includes about 1 million clones, 75% to 80% of them detected once, and about 0.52% sits in the top ten. The chain uses TRBV7-6 and TRBJ2-3; D not resolved. This clonotype was sampled from a man between 18 and 35 years old in good health. Some clones in this sample may be carry-over from other donors' samples. Input material: memory CD4+ T cells from PBMCs. The subset here: CD45RA-negative fraction. The CDR3 loop reads CASSLRATLTDTQYF. For the CDR3, the DNA is TGTGCCAGCAGCTTACGCGCGACCCTTACAGATACGCAGTATTTT.